What follows is one T cell receptor beta chain and its context. The antigen remains unidentified. The investigators collected lesional scalp punch biopsies and peripheral blood from alopecia areata patients. The data are from a study of CD8+ T cells in alopecia areata. Following RNA extraction, reverse transcription yielded cDNA that acted as the sequencing template. Clones were read by immunoSEQ multiplex PCR, and TCRdb kept only the in-frame ones, dropping some. The sample has fewer than 90,000 clones; roughly 51% are singletons. Study results and caveats: For lesional scalp, especially alopecia totalis/universalis, clonality was higher than in normal scalp.

This CDR3 comprises 13 residues. Trimming took 1 base from V and 1 from J, leaving 5 bases between them. The V gene's germline CDR1 is SQVTM and CDR2 ANQGSEA. Sequenced sample: NKG2D-high CD8+ T cells sorted from blood. The chain is built from TRBV29-1 and TRBJ1-3; D is unclear. The sequence was obtained from a human donor with alopecia areata. The CDR3 here is CSVEGESGNTIYF. DNA of the CDR3: TGCAGCGTTGAAGGGGAGTCTGGAAACACCATATATTTT. The variable domain in full, completed from reference TRBV29-1 and TRBJ1-3, reads SAVISQKPSRDICQRGTSLTIQCQVDSQVTMMFWYRQQPGQSLTLIATANQGSEATYESGFVIDKFPISRPNLTFSTLTVSNMSPEDSSIYLCSVEGESGNTIYFGEGSWLTVV.